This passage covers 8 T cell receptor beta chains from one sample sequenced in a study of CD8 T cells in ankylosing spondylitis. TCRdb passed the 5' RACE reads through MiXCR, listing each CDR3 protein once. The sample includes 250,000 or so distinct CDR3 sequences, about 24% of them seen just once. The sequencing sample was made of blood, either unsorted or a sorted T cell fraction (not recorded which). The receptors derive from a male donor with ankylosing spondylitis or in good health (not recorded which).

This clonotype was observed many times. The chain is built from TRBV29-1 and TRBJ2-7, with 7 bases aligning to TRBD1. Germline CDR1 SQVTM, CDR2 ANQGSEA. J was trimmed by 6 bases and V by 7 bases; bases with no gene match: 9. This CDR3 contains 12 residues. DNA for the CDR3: TGCAGCGCAGATTACAGGGGCGGCGAGCAGTACTTC. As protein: CSADYRGGEQYF.

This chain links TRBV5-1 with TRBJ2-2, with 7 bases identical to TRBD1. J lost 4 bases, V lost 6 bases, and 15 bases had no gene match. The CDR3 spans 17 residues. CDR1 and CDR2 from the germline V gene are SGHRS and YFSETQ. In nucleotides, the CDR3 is TGCGCCAGCACAGAACGTCCCCTGACAGGGTTCACCGGGGAGCTGTTTTTT. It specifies CASTERPLTGFTGELFF. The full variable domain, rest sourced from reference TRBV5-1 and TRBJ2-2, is KAGVTQTPRYLIKTRGQQVTLSCSPISGHRSVSWYQQTPGQGLQFLFEYFSETQRNKGNFPGRFSGRQFSNSRSEMNVSTLELGDSALYLCASTERPLTGFTGELFFGEGSRLTVL.

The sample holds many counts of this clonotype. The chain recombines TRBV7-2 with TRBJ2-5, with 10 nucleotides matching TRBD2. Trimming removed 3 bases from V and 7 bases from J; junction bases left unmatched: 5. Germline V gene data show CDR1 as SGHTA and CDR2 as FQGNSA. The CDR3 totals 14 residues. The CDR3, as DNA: TGTGCCAGCAGCTTTCCTAGCGGGGGTTCGACCCAGTACTTC. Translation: CASSFPSGGSTQYF. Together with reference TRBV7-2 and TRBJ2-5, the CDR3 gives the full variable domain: GAGVSQSPSNKVTEKGKDVELRCDPISGHTALYWYRQSLGQGLEFLIYFQGNSAPDKSGLPSDRFSAERTGGSVSTLTIQRTQQEDSAVYLCASSFPSGGSTQYFGPGTRLLVL.

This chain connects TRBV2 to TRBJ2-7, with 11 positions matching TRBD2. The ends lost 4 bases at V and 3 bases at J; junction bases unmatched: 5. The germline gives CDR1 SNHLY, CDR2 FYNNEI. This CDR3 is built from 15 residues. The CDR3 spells CASSATSGKSYEQYF. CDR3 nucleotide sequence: TGTGCCAGCAGTGCGACTAGCGGGAAAAGCTACGAGCAGTACTTC.

DNA for the CDR3: TGTGCCAGCAGCTTTGGTAGCGGGGGAATTCAGGCAGATACGCAGTATTTT. Translated, it gives CASSFGSGGIQADTQYF. The chain has TRBV11-1 and TRBJ2-3; TRBD2 agrees at 9 bases. Germline values: CDR1 SGHAT, CDR2 FQDESV (reference sequence). The junction had 11 bases not matched to a gene; V was cut back by 3 bases and J by 4 bases. The CDR3 is 17 residues long.

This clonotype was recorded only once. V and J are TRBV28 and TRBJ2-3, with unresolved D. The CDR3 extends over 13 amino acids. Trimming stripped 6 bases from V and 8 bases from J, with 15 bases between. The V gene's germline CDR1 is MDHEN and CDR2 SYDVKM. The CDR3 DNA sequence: TGTGCCAGCAGCCTCCCCGTGCTGGGTACGCAGTATTTT. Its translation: CASSLPVLGTQYF.

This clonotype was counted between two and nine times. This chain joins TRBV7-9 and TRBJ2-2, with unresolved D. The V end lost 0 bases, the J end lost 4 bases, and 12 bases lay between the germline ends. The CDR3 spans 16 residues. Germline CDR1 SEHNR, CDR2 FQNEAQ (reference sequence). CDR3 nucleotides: TGTGCCAGCAGCTTAGCGATCACCCGCCGCACCGGGGAGCTGTTTTTT. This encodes CASSLAITRRTGELFF.

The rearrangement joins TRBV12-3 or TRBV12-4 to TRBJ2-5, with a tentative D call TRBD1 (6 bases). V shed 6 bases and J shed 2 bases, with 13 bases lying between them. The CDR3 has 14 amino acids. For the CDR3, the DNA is TGTGCCAGCAGCCAGCGACAGGAACAAGAGACCCAGTACTTC. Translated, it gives CASSQRQEQETQYF.